Below, 9 T cell receptor beta chains from the same sample are listed, as sequenced in a study of blood T cell repertoires in COVID-19. The data were produced by immunoSEQ multiplex PCR, yet TCRdb's version contains in-frame clones alone and is incomplete. The sample holds around 300,000 clones, around 90% seen once. Sequenced: PBMCs or T cells enriched from blood (not recorded which). The source is a woman aged 35 to 49 who had recovered from COVID-19.

The V gene is TRBV5-4, the J gene TRBJ1-1, with TRBD1 matching 7 bases. Germline V lookup: CDR1 SGHNT, CDR2 YYREEE (reference sequence). The V gene end was trimmed by 4 bases and the J gene end by 5 bases; junction bases not matched to a gene: 5. The CDR3 extends over 13 amino acids. CDR3 in amino acids: CASSTDRLTEAFF. CDR3 DNA: TGTGCCAGCAGCACGGACAGGTTGACTGAAGCTTTCTTT.

This clone was seen only once. This chain links TRBV25-1 with TRBJ1-2; tentatively, D is TRBD1 (5 bases). The germline V gene has CDR1 MGHDK and CDR2 SYGVNS. V shed 5 bases and J shed 6 bases, with 16 bases lying between them. CDR3 length: 14 amino acids. The CDR3 region is CASSSNGGFDGYTF. The CDR3 coding sequence is TGTGCCAGCAGTTCTAACGGGGGATTCGATGGCTACACCTTC.

The CDR3 DNA reads as TGCGCCAGCAGCTCCACCAGTATGACAGGCGAAGCTTTCTTT. This encodes CASSSTSMTGEAFF. The gene calls are TRBV5-1 and TRBJ1-1; D might be TRBD1 (6 bases). Trimming took off 3 bases at V and 8 bases at J, with 17 bases between the two ends. CDR1 is SGHRS and CDR2 is YFSETQ in the germline V gene. The CDR3 has 14 amino acids.

The rearrangement joins TRBV7-8 to TRBJ2-7; D not certain. CDR1 and CDR2 (germline): SGHVS, FQNEAQ. Trimming took off 11 bases at V and 2 bases at J, with 19 bases between the two ends. The CDR3 runs 14 residues. CDR3 nucleotides: TGTGCCTCCGCTGGCCGAATGCGGCCCTACGAGCAGTACTTC. Translation: CASAGRMRPYEQYF.

J is TRBJ1-1 and V is TRBV3-1 (or the pseudogene TRBV3-2); 7 bases are shared with TRBD1. V was clipped by 4 bases and J by 4 bases; unmatched bases: 3. Germline CDR1 reads LGHDT; CDR2 reads YNNKEL (reference sequence). This CDR3 comprises 13 residues. The CDR3 region is CASSPRQGTEAFF. The CDR3 nucleotides are TGTGCCAGCAGCCCACGACAGGGCACTGAAGCTTTCTTT.

The chain recombines TRBV7-2 with TRBJ1-1; perhaps TRBD1 as D (5 bases). V lost 1 base, J lost 4 bases, and 10 bases lay in between. Looked up from germline, CDR1 is SGHTA and CDR2 is FQGNSA. There are 14 residues in the CDR3. CDR3 in DNA: TGTGCCAGCAGCTTAGTCGGAGGGGTCACTGAAGCTTTCTTT. It codes for CASSLVGGVTEAFF. Based on the CDR3 plus reference TRBV7-2 and TRBJ1-1, the full variable domain is GAGVSQSPSNKVTEKGKDVELRCDPISGHTALYWYRQSLGQGLEFLIYFQGNSAPDKSGLPSDRFSAERTGGSVSTLTIQRTQQEDSAVYLCASSLVGGVTEAFFGQGTRLTVV.

On this clone: One end of the junction varies from germline; a read error may be responsible. This sequence joins TRBV6-1 and TRBJ1-1; TRBD1 aligns across 8 bases. CDR3 length: 14 residues. Germline loops: CDR1 MNHNS, CDR2 SASEGT. The CDR3 here is CASREGTGNTEAFF. The CDR3 region has the DNA TGTGCCAGCAGAGAAGGGACAGGAAACACTGAAGCTTTCTTT.

The V call is TRBV6-2 or TRBV6-3, the J call TRBJ1-2; weak D call: TRBD1 (6 bases). Germline CDR1 reads MNHEY; CDR2 reads SVGEGT. Trimming cost V 2 bases and J 10 bases, with 14 bases left between them. This CDR3 is 13 amino acids long. Written as DNA, the CDR3 is TGTGCCAGCAGTTACCAAGGGGCAGGGGACTACACCTTC. It is translated as CASSYQGAGDYTF.

The V gene is TRBV10-1, the J gene TRBJ2-1, with TRBD2 matching over 13 bases. Germline CDR1 and CDR2: WNHNN and SYGVQD (reference sequence). V shed 2 bases and J 8 bases; nucleotides not matched to a gene: 3. This CDR3 comprises 15 residues. The CDR3 bases are TGCGCCAGCAGTGAGCCAGGGACTAGCGGGGATGAGCAGTTCTTC. It translates to CASSEPGTSGDEQFF.